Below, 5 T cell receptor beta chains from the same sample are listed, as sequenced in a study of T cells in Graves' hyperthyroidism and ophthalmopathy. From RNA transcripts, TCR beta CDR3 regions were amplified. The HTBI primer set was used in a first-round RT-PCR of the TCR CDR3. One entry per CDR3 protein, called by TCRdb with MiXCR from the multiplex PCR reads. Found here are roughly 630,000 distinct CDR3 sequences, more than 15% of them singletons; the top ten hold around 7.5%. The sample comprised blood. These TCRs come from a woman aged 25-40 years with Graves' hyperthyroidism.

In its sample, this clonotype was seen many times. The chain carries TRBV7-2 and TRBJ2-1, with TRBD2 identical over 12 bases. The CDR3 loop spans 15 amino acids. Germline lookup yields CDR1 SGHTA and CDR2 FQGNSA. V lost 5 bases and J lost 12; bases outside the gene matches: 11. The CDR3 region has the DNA TGTGCCAGCAGCCAACTAGCGGGAGGCTGGGAGGGGCAGTTCTTC. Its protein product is CASSQLAGGWEGQFF.

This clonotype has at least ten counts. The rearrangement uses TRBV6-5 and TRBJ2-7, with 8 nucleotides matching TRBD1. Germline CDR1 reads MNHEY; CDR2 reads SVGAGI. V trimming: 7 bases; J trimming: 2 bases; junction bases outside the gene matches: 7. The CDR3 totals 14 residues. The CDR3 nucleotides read TGTGCCAGCATTACTGGACAGGGCGCCTACGAGCAGTACTTC. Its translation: CASITGQGAYEQYF.

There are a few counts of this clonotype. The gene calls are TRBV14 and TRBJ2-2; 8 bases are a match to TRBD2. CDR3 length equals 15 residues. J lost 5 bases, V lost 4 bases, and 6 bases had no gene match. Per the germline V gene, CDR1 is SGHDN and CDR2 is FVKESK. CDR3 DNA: TGTGCCAGCAGCCCTCTAGGACTAGCAACCGGGGAGCTGTTTTTT. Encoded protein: CASSPLGLATGELFF.

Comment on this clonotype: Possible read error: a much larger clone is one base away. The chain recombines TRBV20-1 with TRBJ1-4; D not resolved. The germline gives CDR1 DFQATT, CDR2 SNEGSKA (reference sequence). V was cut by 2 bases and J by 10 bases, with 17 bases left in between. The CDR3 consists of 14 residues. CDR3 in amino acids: CSARLAGGSGKLFF. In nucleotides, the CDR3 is TGCAGTGCTAGACTTGCGGGAGGGAGTGGAAAACTGTTTTTT.

In DNA form, the CDR3 reads TGCGCCAGCAGCAAACTAGCGGGAGGGACTTACACCGGGGAGCTGTTTTTT. Translated: CASSKLAGGTYTGELFF. V and J are TRBV5-1 and TRBJ2-2, with 13 bases matching TRBD2. Trimming at V came to 4 bases and at J to 3 bases, leaving 6 bases not matched to a gene. Germline assignment: CDR1 SGHRS and CDR2 YFSETQ. CDR3 length equals 17 residues.